The next 31 T cell receptor beta chains were all read from a single sample in a study of blood T cell repertoires in COVID-19. Assay used: immunoSEQ multiplex PCR; TCRdb lists only in-frame clones, some missing. Of approximately 260,000 clones listed, approximately 79% are singletons. Sequencing used PBMCs or T cells enriched from blood (not recorded which). The receptor source for this set is a young man with acute COVID-19.

This sequence joins TRBV12-3 or TRBV12-4 and TRBJ1-5, with no clear D. This CDR3 comprises 13 residues. V gave up 5 bases and J gave up 3 bases, with 8 bases separating them. CDR3 in amino acids: CASSRQANQPQHF. CDR3 sequence (DNA): TGTGCCAGCAGTCGACAAGCCAATCAGCCCCAGCATTTT.

The chain is built from TRBV6-5 and TRBJ2-7; no firm D call. Trimming shortened V by 7 bases and J by 1 base, and 14 bases separated the two germline ends. Germline V gives CDR1 MNHEY, CDR2 SVGAGI. CDR3 length: 14 residues. CDR3 amino acids: CASTPEASSYEQYV. DNA for the CDR3: TGTGCCAGCACCCCCGAGGCAAGTTCCTACGAGCAGTACGTC.

The V call is TRBV6-6, the J call TRBJ1-4, with unresolved D. This CDR3 region has 14 residues. V was clipped by 6 bases and J by 0 bases, with 8 bases between them. Germline V CDR1 and CDR2: MNHNY, SVGAGI (reference sequence). The CDR3 bases are TGTGCCAGCAGCAACAGTGCAACTAATGAAAAACTGTTTTTT. It translates to CASSNSATNEKLFF.

This chain uses TRBV21-1 with TRBJ1-2; no DNA check was done on the table's D call, TRBD1. TRBV21-1 counts as a pseudogene. The CDR3 extends over 13 amino acids. The CDR3 coding sequence is TGTGCCAGCAGCAAAGATACAGATCTTGGCTACACCTTC. This codes for CASSKDTDLGYTF.

The chain employs TRBV28 and TRBJ1-6; 7 nucleotides match TRBD1. Germline CDR1 MDHEN, CDR2 SYDVKM. The ends lost 6 bases at V and 19 bases at J; junction bases unmatched: 12. The CDR3 spans 12 residues. The CDR3 protein is CASRYTSGTEHF. CDR3 bases: TGTGCCAGCAGGTATACCTCCGGGACAGAGCACTTT.

The gene calls are TRBV29-1 and TRBJ2-2; weak D call: TRBD2 (5 bases). CDR1 and CDR2 (germline): SQVTM, ANQGSEA. This CDR3 comprises 12 residues. V lost 5 bases to trimming and J lost 4 bases, with 8 bases between them. This chain's CDR3 is CSVQGGTGELFF. CDR3 nucleotide sequence: TGCAGCGTTCAAGGAGGCACCGGGGAGCTGTTTTTT.

A few counts support this clone. The genes are TRBV11-3 and TRBJ2-7; TRBD2 matches 10 bases. The CDR3 sequence is 13 residues long. CDR1 SGHNT and CDR2 YENEEA come from the germline V gene. V gave up 3 bases and J gave up 7 bases; unmatched junction bases: 3. Here the CDR3 DNA reads TGTGCCAGCAGCTTTACTAGCGGGGCTGAGCAGTACGTC. Encoded protein: CASSFTSGAEQYV.

V usage is TRBV28 and J usage is TRBJ1-2; D remains unclear. Per germline, CDR1 MDHEN and CDR2 SYDVKM. V was pared by 5 bases and J by 7 bases, with 14 bases between. CDR3 size: 13 residues. For the CDR3, the DNA is TGTGCCAGCAGTACCATTGACATATTTGGCTACACCTTC. It translates to CASSTIDIFGYTF.

The V call is TRBV19, the J call TRBJ1-1, with TRBD1 identical over 7 bases. The CDR3 totals 14 residues. Looked up from germline, CDR1 is LNHDA and CDR2 is SQIVND (reference sequence). V was clipped by 7 bases and J by 1 base; unmatched bases: 6. The CDR3 bases are TGTGCCAGTACCCTGGGACAGACGAACACTGAAGCTTTCTTT. It yields the protein CASTLGQTNTEAFF.

The DNA for the CDR3 is TGTGCCAGCAGTCAGAGACAGAGCCAGCCCCAGCATTTT. It specifies CASSQRQSQPQHF. The chain links TRBV2 to TRBJ1-5, with TRBD1 as a possible D gene (5 bases). This CDR3 region has 13 residues. V was trimmed by 5 bases and J by 7 bases, leaving 12 bases between them. Germline V lookup: CDR1 SNHLY, CDR2 FYNNEI.

The V call is TRBV7-2, the J call TRBJ2-1, with a possible D match to TRBD1 (6 bases). Germline V CDR1 and CDR2: SGHTA, FQGNSA. This CDR3 is 16 amino acids long. With 0 bases removed from V and 7 bases from J, the gap between germline ends came to 16 bases. The chain's CDR3 is CASSLAGGPRGNEQFF. As DNA, the CDR3 is TGTGCCAGCAGCTTAGCTGGGGGCCCGAGAGGGAATGAGCAGTTCTTC. The whole variable domain, remainder taken from reference TRBV7-2 and TRBJ2-1, is GAGVSQSPSNKVTEKGKDVELRCDPISGHTALYWYRQSLGQGLEFLIYFQGNSAPDKSGLPSDRFSAERTGGSVSTLTIQRTQQEDSAVYLCASSLAGGPRGNEQFFGPGTRLTVL.

This chain connects TRBV5-4 to TRBJ2-4; 8 bases agree with TRBD1. V shed 4 bases, J shed 1 base, and the junction held 4 bases outside the gene matches. The length of the CDR3 is 15 residues. Germline CDR1 SGHNT, CDR2 YYREEE (reference sequence). This CDR3 reads CASSPRGPAKNIQYF. The CDR3 DNA is TGTGCCAGCAGCCCCAGGGGGCCCGCCAAAAACATTCAGTACTTC.

This clone has a handful of counts. This chain joins TRBV19 and TRBJ2-1; D is possibly TRBD1 (6 bases). Between the trimmed V and J ends, which lost 2 bases and 4 bases, there was a span of 6 bases. The CDR3 runs 13 residues. Germline assignment: CDR1 LNHDA and CDR2 SQIVND (reference sequence). The DNA for the CDR3 is TGTGCCAGTAGTATAACAGGGTACAATGAGCAGTTCTTC. This translates into CASSITGYNEQFF.

This sequence joins TRBV1 and TRBJ2-2; TRBD2 is the table's D call, not checked against the DNA. TRBV1 is assigned pseudogene status. The CDR3 runs 17 residues. The CDR3 here is CTSSQDPAGGFIGELFF. The DNA for the CDR3 is TGCACCAGCAGCCAAGATCCAGCGGGAGGGTTTATCGGGGAGCTGTTTTTT.

J is TRBJ1-1 and V is TRBV5-5; D possibly corresponds to TRBD1 (6 bases). Deletions cut 3 bases from V and 8 bases from J, with 14 bases between. CDR1 and CDR2 from the germline V gene are SGHKS and YYEKEE (reference sequence). The CDR3 has 13 residues. CDR3 in amino acids: CASSWTDTMEAFF. The CDR3 DNA is TGTGCCAGCAGCTGGACAGATACTATGGAAGCTTTCTTT.

This sequence joins TRBV6-5 and TRBJ2-7; 7 nucleotides line up with TRBD1. Trimming took 6 bases from V and 3 from J; bases not matched to a gene: 5. Germline V gene sequence: CDR1 MNHEY, CDR2 SVGAGI. This CDR3 has 13 residues. The CDR3 region has the DNA TGTGCCAGCAGCAGGACAGGTAACTACGAGCAGTACGTC. Encoded protein: CASSRTGNYEQYV.

This clone was observed a single time. The CDR3 sequence: CASSVDSVDTEAFF. CDR3 DNA sequence: TGTGCCAGCAGTGTGGACAGTGTGGACACTGAAGCTTTCTTT. The chain is built from TRBV2 and TRBJ1-1, with a possible D match to TRBD1 (6 bases). The CDR3 consists of 14 residues. Germline assignment: CDR1 SNHLY and CDR2 FYNNEI. V lost 4 bases to trimming and J lost 3 bases, with 12 bases between them.

The rearrangement uses TRBV7-6 and TRBJ1-2; 7 bases map to TRBD1. Germline V gene sequence: CDR1 SGHVS, CDR2 FNYEAQ. The CDR3 runs to 14 residues. V dropped 5 bases and J dropped 3; count of bases not matched to a gene: 6. Here the CDR3 reads CASSPWTGDYGYTF. Written as DNA, the CDR3 is TGTGCCAGCAGCCCATGGACAGGAGACTATGGCTACACCTTC.

The rearrangement joins TRBV7-3 to TRBJ1-1; D unclear. The CDR3 has 13 amino acids. The germline gives CDR1 SGHTA, CDR2 FQGTGA. The V and J ends lost 2 bases and 2 bases respectively, with 6 bases between them. CDR3 bases: TGTGCCAGCAGCTTACTTAGAAACACTGAAGCTTTCTTT. Protein sequence: CASSLLRNTEAFF.

This rearrangement joins TRBV18 to TRBJ1-1, with D perhaps matching TRBD1 (6 bases). Germline V CDR1 and CDR2: KGHSH, LQKENI. V lost 2 bases and J 1 base, leaving 17 bases between the germline ends. CDR3 size: 17 residues. The CDR3 DNA reads as TGTGCCAGCTCACCAACCCCCTCGGGACACAAGAACACTGAAGCTTTCTTT. Translation: CASSPTPSGHKNTEAFF.

This sequence joins TRBV12-3 or TRBV12-4 and TRBJ1-2; D is possibly TRBD1 (5 bases). This CDR3 is 13 amino acids long. V dropped 3 bases and J dropped 10 bases, with 15 bases sitting between them. CDR3 region: CASSFGQGGIYTF. The CDR3 nucleotides read TGTGCCAGCAGTTTCGGGCAGGGAGGTATCTACACCTTC.

Comment on this clone: The germline gene is not matched at one end of the junction; a read error may be the cause. The chain links TRBV5-1 to TRBJ1-1; D is uncertain. The CDR3 spans 15 residues. Germline loops: CDR1 SGHRS, CDR2 YFSETQ. CDR3 sequence (DNA): TGTGCCAGCACCCCGGCGGGAGGAAGGGTCACTGAAGCTTTCTTT. It yields the protein CASTPAGGRVTEAFF.

This chain links TRBV5-4 with TRBJ1-1; 8 bases fit TRBD1. Germline lookup yields CDR1 SGHNT and CDR2 YYREEE (reference sequence). The CDR3 has 16 residues. Trimming cost V 4 bases and J 4 bases; bases outside gene matches: 12. Here the CDR3 DNA reads TGTGCCAGCAGCCGGACTCAGGGGGCGCGTATCACTGAAGCTTTCTTT. Its translation is CASSRTQGARITEAFF.

The chain combines TRBV4-2 with TRBJ1-2, with 8 bases that match TRBD1. The CDR3 extends over 16 amino acids. The V segment lost 0 bases and the J segment 2 bases; nucleotides outside the gene matches: 5. Germline V gene data show CDR1 as LGHNA and CDR2 as YNFKEQ. CDR3 protein: CASSQDAGGENYGYTF. CDR3 coding DNA: TGTGCCAGCAGCCAAGATGCAGGGGGCGAAAACTATGGCTACACCTTC.

The chain recombines TRBV2 with TRBJ2-4; maybe TRBD1 (6 bases). The CDR3 consists of 13 residues. From germline, CDR1 is SNHLY and CDR2 FYNNEI. Trimming took 9 bases from V and 1 from J, leaving 10 bases between them. In nucleotides, the CDR3 is TGTGCCAGACAGGGAGCGGCCAAAAACATTCAGTACTTC. Encoded protein: CARQGAAKNIQYF. Using reference TRBV2 and TRBJ2-4 for the parts outside the CDR3, the full variable domain is EPEVTQTPSHQVTQMGQEVILRCVPISNHLYFYWYRQILGQKVEFLVSFYNNEISEKSEIFDDQFSVERPDGSNFTLKIRSTKLEDSAMYFCARQGAAKNIQYFGAGTRLSVL.

V and J are TRBV6-2 or TRBV6-3 and TRBJ2-2, with 11 bases identical to TRBD2. Germline values: CDR1 MNHEY, CDR2 SVGEGT. With 7 bases clipped from V and 2 bases from J, the junction kept 9 bases outside the gene matches. The CDR3 extends over 17 amino acids. CDR3 sequence reads: CASTPTGLAGNTGELFF. The DNA for the CDR3 is TGTGCCAGCACCCCTACAGGACTAGCGGGCAACACCGGGGAGCTGTTTTTT.

This rearrangement joins TRBV19 to TRBJ1-2, with 9 positions matching TRBD1. V shed 5 bases, J shed 8 bases, and the junction held 6 bases outside the gene matches. The CDR3 is 13 residues long. Germline loops: CDR1 LNHDA, CDR2 SQIVND (reference sequence). The CDR3 nucleotides read TGTGCCAGTAGTTTGGGGACAGGGAACGGCTACACCTTC. This sequence encodes CASSLGTGNGYTF.

On this clone itself: A read error may account for a junction end that differs from germline. The chain combines TRBV5-6 with TRBJ1-6; 9 nucleotides line up with TRBD1. The CDR3 loop spans 15 amino acids. The V gene's germline CDR1 is SGHDT and CDR2 YYEEEE. CDR3 loop: CASSLGTGHNSPLHF. CDR3 DNA sequence: TGTGCCAGCAGTTTGGGGACAGGGCATAATTCACCCCTCCACTTT. Together with reference TRBV5-6 and TRBJ1-6, the CDR3 gives the full variable domain: DAGVTQSPTHLIKTRGQQVTLRCSPKSGHDTVSWYQQALGQGPQFIFQYYEEEERQRGNFPDRFSGHQFPNYSSELNVNALLLGDSALYLCASSLGTGHNSPLHFGNGTRLTVT.

The chain employs TRBV10-3 and TRBJ1-5; no clear D. The germline CDR1 and CDR2 sequences are ENHRY and SYGVKD. This CDR3 is 13 amino acids long. V was cut by 4 bases and J by 5 bases, with 9 bases left in between. CDR3 protein: CAISGREYQPQHF. CDR3 sequence (DNA): TGTGCCATCAGTGGTCGGGAATATCAGCCCCAGCATTTT.

The J gene is TRBJ1-1, the V gene TRBV18, with D possibly matching TRBD1 (6 bases). This CDR3 has 20 residues. The germline V gene encodes CDR1 KGHSH and CDR2 LQKENI. V was cut by 3 bases and J by 0 bases, with 26 bases left in between. The CDR3 nucleotides are TGTGCCAGCTCACCCCTAGGCGGACAGAGCTTATCATCGATGAACACTGAAGCTTTCTTT. Translated: CASSPLGGQSLSSMNTEAFF.

The J gene is TRBJ1-5, the V gene TRBV18; no definite D call. Trimming left V 1 base short and J 0 bases short, with 13 bases between. This CDR3 has 17 residues. From germline, CDR1 is KGHSH and CDR2 LQKENI. In DNA, the CDR3 is TGTGCCAGCTCACCACACGGAGCCATACCTAGCAATCAGCCCCAGCATTTT. Protein: CASSPHGAIPSNQPQHF.